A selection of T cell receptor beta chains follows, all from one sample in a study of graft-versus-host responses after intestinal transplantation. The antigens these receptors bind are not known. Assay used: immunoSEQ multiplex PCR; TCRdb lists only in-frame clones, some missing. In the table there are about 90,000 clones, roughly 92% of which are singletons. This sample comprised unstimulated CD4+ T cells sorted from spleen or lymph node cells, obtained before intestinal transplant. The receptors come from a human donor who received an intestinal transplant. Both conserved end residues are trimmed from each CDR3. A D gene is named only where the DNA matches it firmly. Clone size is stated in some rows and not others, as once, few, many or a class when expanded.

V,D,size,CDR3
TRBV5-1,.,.,ASSLAWGSGANVLT
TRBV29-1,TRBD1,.,SVWDRGTDTEAF
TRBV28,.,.,ASSFRDLGTYEQY
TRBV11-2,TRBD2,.,ASSLSGLAGGPLNEQF
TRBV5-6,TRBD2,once,ASSPTSGRVFSTDTQY
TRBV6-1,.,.,ASNSQLNQPQH
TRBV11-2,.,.,ASSLSGRETQY
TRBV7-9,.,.,ASSLAGVNEKLF
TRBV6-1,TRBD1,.,ASSQGGTPDTQY
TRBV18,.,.,ASSPPSRSTEAF
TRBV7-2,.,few,ASRVITRNYTDTQY
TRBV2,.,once,ASGGGGSGNTIY
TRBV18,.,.,ASSPNTDYEQY
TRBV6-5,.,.,ASSYSSGNSGNTIY
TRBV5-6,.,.,ASRSHRAGGNTIY
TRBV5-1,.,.,ASSLAPDNEQF
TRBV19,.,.,ASSIYQGNQPQH
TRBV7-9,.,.,ASSLVGGSAGELF
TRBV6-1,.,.,ASSSKGGNQPQH
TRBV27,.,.,ASSSGVAKNIQY
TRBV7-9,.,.,ASSLNQVRSSNTEAF
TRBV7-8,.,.,ASSLTTGRRLEQY
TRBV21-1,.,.,ASIRDRPPCGTSGVVYEQY
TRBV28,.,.,ASTPRDRLGQPQH
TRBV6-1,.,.,ASSEEDKSRNIQY
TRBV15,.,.,ATSRDRSYEQY
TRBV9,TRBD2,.,ASSVTSGRRGPLGDTQY
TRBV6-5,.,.,ASSYHRATDTQY
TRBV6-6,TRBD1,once,ASRANRGQGLDEQF
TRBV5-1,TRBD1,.,ASSLTGQGFPGELF
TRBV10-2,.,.,ASSEARGHLRETQY
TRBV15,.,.,ATSERARATEAF
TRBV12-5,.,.,ASRNFEALLETQH
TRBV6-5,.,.,ASRERYGYT
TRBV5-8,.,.,ASSLIRRDGAFRAQETQY
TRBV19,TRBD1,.,ASTRRDQGASEAF
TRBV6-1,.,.,ASSVRRAGTGELF
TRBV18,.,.,ASSRGSGAF
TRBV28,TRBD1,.,ASSPGQVYSGNTIY
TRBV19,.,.,ASKDQVGQPQH
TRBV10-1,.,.,ASSESSVAGHTEAF
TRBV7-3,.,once,VSSFKGGQETQY
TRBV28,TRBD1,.,ASSPRTGTNIQY
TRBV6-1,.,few,ASMMWVGQPQH
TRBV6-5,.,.,ASSQISPSYNEQF
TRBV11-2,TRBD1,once,ASSLDIRRQGDNEQF
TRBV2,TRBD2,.,ASSPLAGALNEQF
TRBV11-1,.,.,ASSLKRGGSYEQY
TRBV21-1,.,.,ASSSPGDYGYT